This TCR beta chain was obtained from a study of radiotherapy plus CTLA-4 blockade in lung cancer (dated by TCRdb to the late 2010s). With respect to the entire study: Among the enrolled patients, 18% had an objective response, and about 30% reached disease control.

The study tested focal radiation therapy combined with CTLA-4 blockade (ipilimumab) in patients with chemo-refractory metastatic non-small-cell lung cancer. The CDR3 contains 14 residues, cysteine and phenylalanine counted. This entry keeps only the CDR3 DNA: 42 bases, framed from base 1. V is reduced by 4 bases and J by 4 bases, leaving a spacing of 13 bases between them. According to the germline V gene, CDR1 reads MGHRA and CDR2 reads YSYEKL. What the work shows at the level of the full study, not this receptor alone: TCR clones derived from tumors expanded in peripheral blood after treatment with radiotherapy and ipilimumab. The strongest predictors of response were reported to be early dynamic shifts in blood T cell clones along with a rise in serum interferon-beta following radiation.

This clone was counted a few times. The antigen this receptor binds is unknown. There are no base qualities to consult, and no much larger clone falls within one base. Library generation was performed with the immunoSEQ multiplex PCR assay. TCRdb provides this immuneACCESS table in a form limited to in-frame rearrangements. Some clones are lacking; in checked studies, under half of them reflect an unresolved V gene, and why the rest are absent is not known. This sample is represented by roughly 50,000 clones; approximately 76% of them were singletons. The ten largest account for 11% of the sample. The origin of this receptor is a human donor with non-small cell lung cancer who had stable disease on radiotherapy plus ipilimumab. The sequencing here drew on peripheral blood, taken from a patient treated with radiotherapy plus ipilimumab. The chain is assembled from TRBV4-1 and TRBJ1-2; matching of 5 bases hints at TRBD1 as the D gene. The bases read TGCGCCAGCAGCCGCAAGGGGAACTCCTATGGCTACACCTTC. It codes for CASSRKGNSYGYTF.